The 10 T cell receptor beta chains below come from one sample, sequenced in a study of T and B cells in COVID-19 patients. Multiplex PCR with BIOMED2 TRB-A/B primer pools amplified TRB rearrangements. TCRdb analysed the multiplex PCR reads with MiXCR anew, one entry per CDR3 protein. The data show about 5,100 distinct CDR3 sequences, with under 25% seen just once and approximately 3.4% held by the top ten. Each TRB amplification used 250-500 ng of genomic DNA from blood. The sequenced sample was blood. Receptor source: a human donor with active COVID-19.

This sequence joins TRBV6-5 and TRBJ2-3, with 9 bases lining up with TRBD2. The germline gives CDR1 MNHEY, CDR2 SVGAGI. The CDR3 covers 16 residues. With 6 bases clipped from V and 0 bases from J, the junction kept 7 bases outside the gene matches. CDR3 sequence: CASSLLAGSSTDTQYF. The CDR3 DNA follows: TGTGCCAGCAGCCTCCTAGCGGGATCTAGCACAGATACGCAGTATTTT.

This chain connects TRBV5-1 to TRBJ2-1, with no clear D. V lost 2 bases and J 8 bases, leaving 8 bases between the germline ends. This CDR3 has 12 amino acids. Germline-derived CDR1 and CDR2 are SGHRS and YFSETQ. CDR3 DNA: TGCGCCAGCAGCTTACTTGGCGATGAGCAGTTCTTC. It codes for CASSLLGDEQFF.

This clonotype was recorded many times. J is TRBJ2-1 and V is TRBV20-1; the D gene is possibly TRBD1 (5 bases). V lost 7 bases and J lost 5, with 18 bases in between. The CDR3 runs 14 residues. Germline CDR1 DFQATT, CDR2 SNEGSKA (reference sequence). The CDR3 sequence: CSVRGQPIDNEQFF. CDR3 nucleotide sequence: TGCAGTGTTCGCGGACAACCGATCGACAATGAGCAGTTCTTC.

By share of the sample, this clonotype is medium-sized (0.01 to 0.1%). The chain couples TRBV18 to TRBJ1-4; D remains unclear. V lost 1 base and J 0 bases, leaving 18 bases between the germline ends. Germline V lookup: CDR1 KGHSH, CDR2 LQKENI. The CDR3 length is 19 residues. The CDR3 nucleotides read TGTGCCAGCTCACCACTCGGGCTTCAGTTGTCCGCAACTAATGAAAAACTGTTTTTT. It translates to CASSPLGLQLSATNEKLFF.

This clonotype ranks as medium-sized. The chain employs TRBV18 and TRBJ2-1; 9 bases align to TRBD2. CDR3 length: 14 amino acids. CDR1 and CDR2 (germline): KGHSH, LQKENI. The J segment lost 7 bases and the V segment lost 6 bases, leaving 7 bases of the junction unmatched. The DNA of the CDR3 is TGTGCCAGCTCTGCGGGAGGGCTCCCAAATGAGCAGTTCTTC. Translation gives CASSAGGLPNEQFF.

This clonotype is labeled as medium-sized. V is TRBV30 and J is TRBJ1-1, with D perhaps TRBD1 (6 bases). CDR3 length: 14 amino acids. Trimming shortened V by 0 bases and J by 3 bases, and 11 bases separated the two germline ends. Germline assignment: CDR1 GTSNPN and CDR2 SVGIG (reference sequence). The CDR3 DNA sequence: TGTGCCTGGAGTGTTAGGGGGAGGGACACTGAAGCTTTCTTT. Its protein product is CAWSVRGRDTEAFF.

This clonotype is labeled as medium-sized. This CDR3 reads CASRPMDREPQHF. The DNA of the CDR3 is TGTGCCAGCAGACCCATGGACAGGGAGCCCCAGCATTTT. The chain links TRBV6-5 to TRBJ1-5, with 8 bases aligning to TRBD1. The germline V gene encodes CDR1 MNHEY and CDR2 SVGAGI. The CDR3 consists of 13 residues. The ends lost 6 bases at V and 8 bases at J; junction bases unmatched: 6.

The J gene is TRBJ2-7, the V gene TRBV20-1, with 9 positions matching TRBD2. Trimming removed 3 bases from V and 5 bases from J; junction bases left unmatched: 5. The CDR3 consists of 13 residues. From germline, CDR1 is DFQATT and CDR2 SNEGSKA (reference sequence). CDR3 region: CSASRLAGDEQYF. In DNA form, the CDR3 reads TGCAGTGCTAGTCGGTTAGCGGGAGACGAGCAGTACTTC.

The DNA of the CDR3 is TGCGCCAGCAGCCAAGAATGGCTCTCAGAAGGAGGCTACACCTTC. Amino acid sequence: CASSQEWLSEGGYTF. V usage is TRBV4-3 and J usage is TRBJ1-2; D call uncertain. Trimming shortened V by 0 bases and J by 8 bases, and 16 bases separated the two germline ends. Germline V gene sequence: CDR1 LGHNA, CDR2 YSLEER. This CDR3 is 15 amino acids long.

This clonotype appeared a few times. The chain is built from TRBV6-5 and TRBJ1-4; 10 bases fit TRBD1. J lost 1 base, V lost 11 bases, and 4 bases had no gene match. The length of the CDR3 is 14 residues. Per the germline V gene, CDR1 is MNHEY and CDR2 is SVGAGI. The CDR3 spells CACGQGETNEKLFF. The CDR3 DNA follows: TGTGCCTGCGGACAGGGGGAAACTAATGAAAAACTGTTTTTT.